This T cell receptor beta chain was identified in a study of blood T cell repertoires in COVID-19. The wider study: Acute-phase and convalescent COVID-19 samples originated in the United States, Italy and Spain. From T cells, B-cell-depleted T cells, or PBMCs came the material, which was cDNA or gDNA.

CDR3 length: 13 residues. Germline lookup yields CDR1 MDHEN and CDR2 SYDVKM. The trim removed 9 bases at V and 3 bases at J, leaving 8 bases unmatched. As processed by the authors: From reference gene primer amplification, estimates of nucleated cell counts were derived. TCRdb's table, derived via immunoSEQ multiplex PCR, lists solely in-frame clones and lacks some. V, J and clone size are taken as reported in that table, and D and trimming were inferred from the DNA itself. The sample holds about 370,000 clones, 85% to 90% seen once. Sequenced input: peripheral blood. The clonotype was recovered from a man between 18 and 35 years old with active or convalescent COVID-19. The rearrangement joins TRBV28 to TRBJ2-7, with 7 bases lining up with TRBD1. Here the CDR3 DNA reads TGTGCCAGTCGGGGACAGTCTTTCTACGAGCAGTACTTC. Its translation is CASRGQSFYEQYF.